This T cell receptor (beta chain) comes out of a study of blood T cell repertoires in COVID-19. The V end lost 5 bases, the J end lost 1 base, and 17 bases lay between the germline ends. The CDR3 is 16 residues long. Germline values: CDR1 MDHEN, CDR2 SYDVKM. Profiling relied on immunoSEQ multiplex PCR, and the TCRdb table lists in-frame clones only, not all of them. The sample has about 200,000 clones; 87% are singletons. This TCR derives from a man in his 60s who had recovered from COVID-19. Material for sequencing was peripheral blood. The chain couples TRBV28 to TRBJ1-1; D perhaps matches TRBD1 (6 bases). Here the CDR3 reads CASSRGGRQRNTEAFF. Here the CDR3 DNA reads TGTGCCAGCAGTCGGGGGGGCAGGCAAAGGAACACTGAAGCTTTCTTT. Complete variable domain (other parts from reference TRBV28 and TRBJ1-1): DVKVTQSSRYLVKRTGEKVFLECVQDMDHENMFWYRQDPGLGLRLIYFSYDVKMKEKGDIPEGYSVSREKKERFSLILESASTNQTSMYLCASSRGGRQRNTEAFFGQGTRLTVV.